A selection of T cell receptor beta chains follows, all from one sample in a study of T cells in Graves' hyperthyroidism and ophthalmopathy. MiXCR, applied by TCRdb to the multiplex PCR reads, yields one record per CDR3 protein. The repertoire holds 650,000 to 700,000 distinct CDR3 sequences, with 17% as singletons. The specimen was blood. The receptor set was obtained from a man between 45 and 60 years old with Graves' hyperthyroidism. The CDR3 runs from the conserved cysteine through the conserved F or W. The D gene is left open where the match is weak. Expanded clones are given a class, and other clones once, few, many or no size at all.

j_call	d_call	clone_size	v_call	cdr3_nt	cdr3_aa
TRBJ1-1	NA	many	TRBV2	TGTGCCAGCAGTGAGGGGGTGGCTGAAGCTTTCTTT	CASSEGVAEAFF
TRBJ1-5	NA	NA	TRBV12-3/TRBV12-4	TGTGCCAGCAGCTTGAAGTGGGATAGCAATCAGCCCCAGCATTTT	CASSLKWDSNQPQHF
TRBJ2-3	TRBD2	many	TRBV28	TGTGCCAGCAGGCCCCTAGCGGGAGGAGGAGATACGCAGTATTTT	CASRPLAGGGDTQYF
TRBJ2-7	TRBD2	NA	TRBV10-3	TGTGCCATCAGTAGCGGTCTAGCGGGGAACTCCTACGAGCAGTACTTC	CAISSGLAGNSYEQYF
TRBJ2-1	NA	NA	TRBV20-1	TGCAGTGCTAGGAGGCAGGGGAATGATAATGAGCAGTTCTTC	CSARRQGNDNEQFF
TRBJ2-3	TRBD2	many	TRBV20-1	TGCAGTGCTAGAGGGGTAGCGGGGGGGTCCACAGATACGCAGTATTTT	CSARGVAGGSTDTQYF
TRBJ2-7	NA	few	TRBV10-2	TGCGCCAGCAGCGCGCCGGGACATACCCCCTACGAGCAGTACTTC	CASSAPGHTPYEQYF
TRBJ2-3	TRBD2	NA	TRBV20-1	TGCAGTGCTAGTGCCGGGACTAGTGAGGATACGCAGTATTTT	CSASAGTSEDTQYF
TRBJ1-3	TRBD1	few	TRBV10-3	TGTGCCATCAGTGCCACAGGGGACCCTGGAAACACCATATATTTT	CAISATGDPGNTIYF
TRBJ1-5	TRBD1	many	TRBV2	TGTGCCAGCAGTGAAGGGACAGGGGGAAGGGAGCCCCAGCATTTT	CASSEGTGGREPQHF
TRBJ2-7	TRBD2	few	TRBV20-1	TGCAGTGCTACGACTAGCGGGACCTACGAGCAGTACTTC	CSATTSGTYEQYF
TRBJ2-5	TRBD1	many	TRBV5-5	TGTGCCAGCAGCTTCCGACAGGGGACGTACCAAGAGACCCAGTACTTC	CASSFRQGTYQETQYF
TRBJ2-5	NA	NA	TRBV4-1	TGCGCCAGCAGCCTCCCCCCCTCTAGCGCCGATCCAGAGACCCAGTACTTC	CASSLPPSSADPETQYF
TRBJ2-7	TRBD2	NA	TRBV3-1	TGTGCCAGCAGCCTCCGTTGGACTAGCGGATACGAGCAGTACTTC	CASSLRWTSGYEQYF
TRBJ2-7	NA	NA	TRBV20-1	TGCAGTGCTAGAGATTTGTTACGGCGGACCTACGAGCAGTACTTC	CSARDLLRRTYEQYF
TRBJ1-6	NA	NA	TRBV12-3/TRBV12-4	TGTTCCAGCAGCCCAGAGAGCTCCTATAATTCACCCCTCCACTTT	CSSSPESSYNSPLHF
TRBJ1-5	TRBD1	NA	TRBV7-8	TGTGCCAGCAGCGCCGGGACAGGGGCCCGTTTCCAGCATTTT	CASSAGTGARFQHF
TRBJ2-7	TRBD2	many	TRBV9	TGTGCCAGCAGCATCACTAGCGGTGCCAGCTCCTACGAGCAGTACTTC	CASSITSGASSYEQYF
TRBJ2-3	TRBD1	NA	TRBV7-9	TGTGCCAGCAGCAGAGGGACAGGGAGGGCCAAAGATACGCAGTATTTT	CASSRGTGRAKDTQYF
TRBJ2-5	NA	NA	TRBV10-3	TGTGCCATCAGTTCGGGCTACCAAGAGACCCAGTACTTC	CAISSGYQETQYF
TRBJ1-4	NA	NA	TRBV6-1	TGTGCCAGCGCTCAAGGAGAAAAACTGTTTTTT	CASAQGEKLFF
TRBJ2-1	TRBD1	many	TRBV6-1	TGTGTCAGCAGTCCCTGGGACAGCAATGAGCAGTTCTTC	CVSSPWDSNEQFF
TRBJ1-5	NA	NA	TRBV24-1	TGTGCCACCAGTGCCACGGGGGGGAATCAGCTCCAGCATTTT	CATSATGGNQLQHF
TRBJ2-3	NA	many	TRBV20-1	TGCAGTGCACGGGTCGAGTCCCGCCGTGATACGCAGTATTTT	CSARVESRRDTQYF
TRBJ2-7	TRBD2	many	TRBV11-2	TGTGCCAGCAGCTTAGGGCTAGCGGGAGAGTACTTC	CASSLGLAGEYF
TRBJ2-7	TRBD2	NA	TRBV3-1	TGTGCCAGCAGCGTGCGGGGGAGCTCCTACGAGCAGTACTTC	CASSVRGSSYEQYF
TRBJ2-7	NA	many	TRBV28	TGTGCCAGCAGGCAGAGCGGAGTCTACGAGCAGTACTTC	CASRQSGVYEQYF
TRBJ1-1	NA	NA	TRBV19	TGTGCCAGTAGTATGGCGTACATTCCTGAAGCTTTCTTT	CASSMAYIPEAFF
TRBJ1-1	NA	many	TRBV28	TGTGCCAGCAGTTTCCTGGACAGCGGCGGCACTGAAGCTTTCTTT	CASSFLDSGGTEAFF
TRBJ1-2	NA	NA	TRBV5-1	TGCGCCAGCAGCTTGGATAGCTACTATGGCTACACCTTC	CASSLDSYYGYTF
TRBJ2-7	TRBD1	NA	TRBV6-2/TRBV6-3	TGTGCCAGCAGGATAAGGGGGCGCGCCGAGCAGTACTTC	CASRIRGRAEQYF
TRBJ2-5	TRBD2	NA	TRBV12-3/TRBV12-4	TGTGCCAGCAGTCCCGGCCTGACTAGCGGGACGGAGACCCAGTACTTC	CASSPGLTSGTETQYF
TRBJ2-1	TRBD2	many	TRBV7-8	TGTGCCAGCAGCTTAGAAGCGTCCGGGGGGGCCGTTGAGCAGTTCTTC	CASSLEASGGAVEQFF
TRBJ2-7	NA	few	TRBV7-9	TGTGCCAGCAGCCCCCCGATGGATTCCTACGAGCAGTACTTC	CASSPPMDSYEQYF
TRBJ1-1	TRBD1	many	TRBV19	TGTGCCACCAAGGGACAGGGGGCGGCCACTGAAGCTTTCTTT	CATKGQGAATEAFF
TRBJ2-2	NA	few	TRBV29-1	TGCAGCGGGGGATCCACCGGGGAGCTGTTTTTT	CSGGSTGELFF
TRBJ2-1	TRBD2	many	TRBV10-3	TGTGCCATCAGTGATAGTAAGCGGGAGGGCCGCAATGAGCAGTTCTTC	CAISDSKREGRNEQFF
TRBJ1-1	NA	NA	TRBV7-9	TGTGCCAGCAGCCCCCCTAAGGCGGTGGCAGTTCCAACTGAAGCTTTCTTT	CASSPPKAVAVPTEAFF
TRBJ1-1	NA	NA	TRBV28	TGTGCCAGCAGCCCCTACCACGGTGGGAACACTGAAGCTTTCTTT	CASSPYHGGNTEAFF
TRBJ2-7	NA	NA	TRBV6-2/TRBV6-3	TGTGCCAGCAGTTACAGGGACGGATACTACGAGCAGTACTTC	CASSYRDGYYEQYF
TRBJ2-1	TRBD1	NA	TRBV20-1	TGCAGTGTAGAGGACAGGGTGGGCAATGAGCAGTTCTTC	CSVEDRVGNEQFF
TRBJ2-3	TRBD2	few	TRBV28	TGTGCCAGCAGTTTATTACTAGCGGGGAGCACAGATACGCAGTATTTT	CASSLLLAGSTDTQYF
TRBJ2-3	TRBD1	NA	TRBV10-3	TGTGCCATTAGAAGGGGACAGGGGGAAGATACGCAGTATTTT	CAIRRGQGEDTQYF
TRBJ1-1	NA	NA	TRBV11-1	TGTGCCAGCAGGATCACAGTGAACACTGAAGCTTCCTTC	CASRITVNTEASF
TRBJ2-1	NA	NA	TRBV7-3	TGTGCCAGCAGCTACCCACCCGGGAACAATGAGCAGTTCTTC	CASSYPPGNNEQFF
TRBJ2-2	NA	many	TRBV7-9	TGTGCCAGCAGCCCATCCAGGGGGAACACCGGGGAGCTGTTTTTT	CASSPSRGNTGELFF
TRBJ1-5	NA	many	TRBV19	TGTGCCAGTAGTATAGCGGGGGGCAATCAGCCCCAGCATTTT	CASSIAGGNQPQHF
TRBJ2-7	NA	few	TRBV5-1	TGCGCCAGCAGCTTGTCTCCCCCTTCCTACGAGCAGTACTTC	CASSLSPPSYEQYF
TRBJ1-6	NA	many	TRBV28	TGTGCCAGCAGTGGAGGAGGATTCTTCGCTGGGAATTCACCCCTCCACTTT	CASSGGGFFAGNSPLHF